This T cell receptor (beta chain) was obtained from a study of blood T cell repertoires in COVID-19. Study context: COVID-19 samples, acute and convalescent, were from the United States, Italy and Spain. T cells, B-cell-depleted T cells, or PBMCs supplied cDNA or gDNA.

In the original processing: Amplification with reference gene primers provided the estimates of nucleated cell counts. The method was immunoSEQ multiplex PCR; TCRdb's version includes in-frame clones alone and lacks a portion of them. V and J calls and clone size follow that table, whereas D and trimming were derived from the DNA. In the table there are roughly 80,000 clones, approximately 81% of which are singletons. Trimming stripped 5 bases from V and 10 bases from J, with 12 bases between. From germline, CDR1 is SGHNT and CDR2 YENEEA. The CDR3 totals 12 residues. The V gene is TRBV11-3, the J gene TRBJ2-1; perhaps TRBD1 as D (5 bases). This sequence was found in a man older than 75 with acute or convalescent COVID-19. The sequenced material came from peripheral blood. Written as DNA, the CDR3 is TGTGCCAGCAGCGACGACAGAACGGAGCAGTTCTTC. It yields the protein CASSDDRTEQFF.